Below, 30 T cell receptor beta chains from the same sample are listed, as sequenced in a study of cytomegalovirus exposure and HLA in healthy donors. Researchers ran the PCR with 60 Vbeta and 13 Jbeta primers. Sequencing was performed with immunoSEQ multiplex PCR; in TCRdb, only in-frame clones are kept and a portion is missing. The table shows about 180,000 clones, with approximately 84% occurring only once. Sequencing input: PBMCs. The receptors shown here come from a girl aged 5 to 17 in good health and CMV-seropositive.

The J gene is TRBJ2-5, the V gene TRBV19, with D tentatively TRBD1 (5 bases). Between the trimmed V and J ends, which lost 2 bases and 5 bases, there was a span of 9 bases. Germline V CDR1 and CDR2: LNHDA, SQIVND (reference sequence). The CDR3 is made up of 13 amino acids. DNA of the CDR3: TGTGCCAGTAGTATACAGGGTTTCGAGACCCAGTACTTC. As protein: CASSIQGFETQYF.

This clone has just a few counts. The chain combines TRBV7-8 with TRBJ2-7, with 11 bases aligning to TRBD1. CDR1 and CDR2 (germline): SGHVS, FQNEAQ. This CDR3 comprises 16 residues. The J segment lost 3 bases and the V segment lost 5 bases, leaving 9 bases of the junction unmatched. CDR3 amino acids: CASSVFPGQGGYEQYF. CDR3 sequence (DNA): TGTGCCAGCAGCGTCTTTCCGGGACAGGGGGGCTACGAGCAGTACTTC.

This clone was seen a single time. V gene TRBV6-6 combines with J gene TRBJ2-7; the D gene is possibly TRBD1 (5 bases). The CDR3 runs to 15 residues. Trimming removed 0 bases from V and 2 bases from J, with 11 bases in between. Germline assignment: CDR1 MNHNY and CDR2 SVGAGI (reference sequence). The CDR3 DNA reads TGTGCCAGCAGTTACTCGATCGGACATACCTACGAGCAGTACTTC. Protein product: CASSYSIGHTYEQYF.

The genes are TRBV27 and TRBJ2-1, with 9 bases lining up with TRBD1. Germline values: CDR1 MNHEY, CDR2 SMNVEV (reference sequence). The ends lost 2 bases at V and 9 bases at J; junction bases unmatched: 11. This CDR3 comprises 16 residues. CDR3 bases: TGTGCCAGCAGTTTAGGGGGGACAGGGAAGTTAGGTGAGCAGTTCTTC. Translated, it gives CASSLGGTGKLGEQFF.

The chain is built from TRBV10-3 and TRBJ1-2, with TRBD1 as a possible D gene (6 bases). CDR3 length equals 12 residues. Germline V gives CDR1 ENHRY, CDR2 SYGVKD. Trimming shortened V by 4 bases and J by 5 bases, and 8 bases separated the two germline ends. For the CDR3, the DNA is TGTGCCATCAGTGCAGGGGTTTATGGCTACACCTTC. As protein: CAISAGVYGYTF.

The rearrangement uses TRBV6-5 and TRBJ1-4; weak D call: TRBD1 (6 bases). V was trimmed by 1 base and J by 5 bases, leaving 11 bases between them. The CDR3 is 15 residues long. The germline V gene encodes CDR1 MNHEY and CDR2 SVGAGI. The CDR3 DNA sequence: TGTGCCAGCAGTTACTATATGGACAGCAATGAAAAACTGTTTTTT. Protein product: CASSYYMDSNEKLFF.

The genes are TRBV7-2 and TRBJ2-2, with D maybe TRBD1 (6 bases). Germline-derived CDR1 and CDR2 are SGHTA and FQGNSA. Trimming pared 5 bases from V and 4 bases from J, leaving 14 bases between. The CDR3 contains 15 residues. DNA of the CDR3: TGTGCCAGCAGCCCCAGGGGCCCAGGCACCGGGGAGCTGTTTTTT. This translates into CASSPRGPGTGELFF.

This chain joins TRBV29-1 and TRBJ1-2; a possible D gene is TRBD1 (5 bases). Germline V gene sequence: CDR1 SQVTM, CDR2 ANQGSEA. CDR3 size: 17 residues. Trimming took off 0 bases at V and 3 bases at J, with 20 bases between the two ends. CDR3 DNA sequence: TGCAGCGTTGAAGATCGGGGGTGGGCTGGCGAGTACTATGGCTACACCTTC. It yields the protein CSVEDRGWAGEYYGYTF.

The chain couples TRBV6-5 to TRBJ2-3; D is uncertain. The CDR3 is 16 amino acids. Trimming stripped 0 bases from V and 0 bases from J, with 10 bases between. Germline lookup yields CDR1 MNHEY and CDR2 SVGAGI. The CDR3 reads CASSYSGSLSTDTQYF. The CDR3 coding sequence is TGTGCCAGCAGTTACTCGGGCTCGCTTAGCACAGATACGCAGTATTTT.

The V call is TRBV6-5, the J call TRBJ2-7; D might be TRBD1 (6 bases). With 8 bases removed from V and 2 bases from J, the gap between germline ends came to 10 bases. The CDR3 has 12 residues. Germline V gene lookup returns CDR1 MNHEY and CDR2 SVGAGI. The CDR3: CASGGGTYEQYF. The DNA of the CDR3 is TGTGCCAGCGGGGGCGGAACCTACGAGCAGTACTTC.

The chain combines TRBV5-1 with TRBJ1-1; D possibly corresponds to TRBD1 (6 bases). CDR3 length: 17 residues. Trimming left V 4 bases short and J 8 bases short, with 27 bases between. CDR1 SGHRS and CDR2 YFSETQ come from the germline V gene. DNA of the CDR3: TGCGCCAGCAGCCCCGCCGGGTCTCGGGGGGCTAAGGGGGAAGCTTTCTTT. Its protein product is CASSPAGSRGAKGEAFF.

This clone was found a few times. The chain uses TRBV13 and TRBJ1-2; TRBD1 might be the D (6 bases). Trimming left V 3 bases short and J 8 bases short, with 25 bases between. CDR1 and CDR2 (germline): PRHDT, FYEKMQ (reference sequence). The CDR3 extends over 17 amino acids. CDR3 nucleotides: TGTGCCAGCAGCTTCAATACCGCTTACAGGGCTCAGGAAGGCTACACCTTC. Translation gives CASSFNTAYRAQEGYTF.

The chain joins TRBV5-4 to TRBJ2-2, with D hard to call. Trimming stripped 0 bases from V and 4 bases from J, with 7 bases between. The CDR3 spans 14 residues. Germline-derived CDR1 and CDR2 are SGHNT and YYREEE (reference sequence). CDR3 in amino acids: CASSLELSTGELFF. The CDR3 region has the DNA TGTGCCAGCAGCTTGGAGCTGTCCACCGGGGAGCTGTTTTTT. The full variable domain, its missing parts supplied by reference TRBV5-4 and TRBJ2-2, is ETGVTQSPTHLIKTRGQQVTLRCSSQSGHNTVSWYQQALGQGPQFIFQYYREEENGRGNFPPRFSGLQFPNYSSELNVNALELDDSALYLCASSLELSTGELFFGEGSRLTVL.

V gene TRBV15 combines with J gene TRBJ2-1; 10 bases match TRBD1. V was clipped by 1 base and J by 9 bases; unmatched bases: 6. The CDR3 is made up of 15 amino acids. The V gene's germline CDR1 is LNHNV and CDR2 YYDKDF (reference sequence). This chain's CDR3 is CATSRGGQGRGEQFF. The CDR3 DNA is TGTGCCACCAGCAGAGGGGGACAGGGGCGGGGTGAGCAGTTCTTC. The full variable domain, completed using reference TRBV15 and TRBJ2-1, is DAMVIQNPRYQVTQFGKPVTLSCSQTLNHNVMYWYQQKSSQAPKLLFHYYDKDFNNEADTPDNFQSRRPNTSFCFLDIRSPGLGDTAMYLCATSRGGQGRGEQFFGPGTRLTVL.

V is TRBV7-3 and J is TRBJ2-5, with unresolved D. The CDR3 extends over 14 amino acids. V lost 4 bases and J lost 5, with 14 bases in between. Germline-derived CDR1 and CDR2 are SGHTA and FQGTGA. Written as DNA, the CDR3 is TGTGCCAGCAGCTCGCGAGGCGGTCGGGAGACCCAGTACTTC. Residues: CASSSRGGRETQYF.

V is TRBV19 and J is TRBJ2-3; D possibly corresponds to TRBD2 (6 bases). V was pared by 2 bases and J by 0 bases, with 12 bases between. This CDR3 has 16 residues. Germline V gene lookup returns CDR1 LNHDA and CDR2 SQIVND (reference sequence). Written as DNA, the CDR3 is TGTGCCAGTAGTATATCGGCGGGGACTAGCACAGATACGCAGTATTTT. This translates into CASSISAGTSTDTQYF. Filled out from reference TRBV19 and TRBJ2-3, the complete variable domain reads DGGITQSPKYLFRKEGQNVTLSCEQNLNHDAMYWYRQDPGQGLRLIYYSQIVNDFQKGDIAEGYSVSREKKESFPLTVTSAQKNPTAFYLCASSISAGTSTDTQYFGPGTRLTVL.

The chain is built from TRBV27 and TRBJ1-1; TRBD1 might be the D (5 bases). The CDR3 loop spans 15 amino acids. Germline values: CDR1 MNHEY, CDR2 SMNVEV (reference sequence). Trimming took 7 bases from V and 1 from J, leaving 16 bases between them. Here the CDR3 DNA reads TGTGCCAGCACCTTCACTGGGGGGGGGAACACTGAAGCTTTCTTT. Translated: CASTFTGGGNTEAFF.

This clone was seen once. This rearrangement joins TRBV7-3 to TRBJ2-1, with D uncertain. The V and J ends lost 2 bases and 10 bases respectively, with 9 bases between them. From germline, CDR1 is SGHTA and CDR2 FQGTGA. The CDR3 runs 12 residues. The CDR3 DNA follows: TGTGCCAGCAGCTTACGCCCAGGCGAGCAGTTCTTC. Amino acid sequence: CASSLRPGEQFF. The whole variable domain, filled in from reference TRBV7-3 and TRBJ2-1, reads GAGVSQTPSNKVTEKGKYVELRCDPISGHTALYWYRQSLGQGPEFLIYFQGTGAADDSGLPNDRFFAVRPEGSVSTLKIQRTERGDSAVYLCASSLRPGEQFFGPGTRLTVL.

The chain joins TRBV9 to TRBJ1-2, with a possible D match to TRBD1 (6 bases). The CDR3 spans 14 residues. Trimming took 1 base from V and 2 from J, leaving 9 bases between them. Germline V gene data show CDR1 as SGDLS and CDR2 as YYNGEE. The DNA of the CDR3 is TGTGCCAGCAGCGTACGTCAGGGGAACTATGGCTACACCTTC. It translates to CASSVRQGNYGYTF. Using reference TRBV9 and TRBJ1-2 for the parts outside the CDR3, the full variable domain is DSGVTQTPKHLITATGQRVTLRCSPRSGDLSVYWYQQSLDQGLQFLIQYYNGEERAKGNILERFSAQQFPDLHSELNLSSLELGDSALYFCASSVRQGNYGYTFGSGTRLTVV.

This chain uses TRBV29-1 with TRBJ2-5, with no clear D. V was shortened by 4 bases and J by 0 bases, with 9 bases between the two germline ends. This CDR3 contains 13 residues. Germline V CDR1 and CDR2: SQVTM, ANQGSEA. DNA for the CDR3: TGCAGCGTTGGTGACAAGTACCAAGAGACCCAGTACTTC. Translation gives CSVGDKYQETQYF.

This chain connects TRBV5-4 to TRBJ2-5; weak D call: TRBD1 (5 bases). V was cut by 0 bases and J by 5 bases, with 11 bases left in between. Germline V gives CDR1 SGHNT, CDR2 YYREEE (reference sequence). CDR3 length: 14 amino acids. CDR3 bases: TGTGCCAGCAGCTTGGAGGGGTTGGCTGAGACCCAGTACTTC. Protein product: CASSLEGLAETQYF.

The rearrangement links TRBV10-2 to TRBJ2-3; D ambiguous. The CDR3 has 14 residues. V was trimmed by 2 bases and J by 5 bases, leaving 11 bases between them. CDR1 and CDR2 (germline): WSHSY, SAAADI. CDR3 in amino acids: CASSEGGSGDTQYF. For the CDR3, the DNA is TGCGCCAGCAGTGAGGGCGGATCGGGAGATACGCAGTATTTT.

The chain joins TRBV14 to TRBJ2-7; 8 bases map to TRBD2. The CDR3 runs 15 residues. CDR1 and CDR2 (germline): SGHDN, FVKESK. V trimming: 1 base; J trimming: 3 bases; junction bases outside the gene matches: 5. The chain's CDR3 is CASSQGSSGSYEQYF. The CDR3 DNA follows: TGTGCCAGCAGCCAAGGGTCCAGCGGGAGCTACGAGCAGTACTTC.

This chain links TRBV30 with TRBJ2-3, with a possible D match to TRBD1 (5 bases). Germline values: CDR1 GTSNPN, CDR2 SVGIG (reference sequence). The length of the CDR3 is 14 residues. Trimming cost V 2 bases and J 1 base, with 10 bases left between them. The CDR3 loop is CAWSSGFGTDTQYF. CDR3 nucleotide sequence: TGTGCCTGGAGTTCAGGGTTTGGCACAGATACGCAGTATTTT.

The gene calls are TRBV5-1 and TRBJ2-3, with D unclear. Per the germline V gene, CDR1 is SGHRS and CDR2 is YFSETQ. Trimming took off 0 bases at V and 2 bases at J, with 7 bases between the two ends. This CDR3 has 14 amino acids. The CDR3 DNA reads TGCGCCAGCAGCTTGGTTCGGTCCACAGATACGCAGTATTTT. Its protein product is CASSLVRSTDTQYF.

This chain uses TRBV25-1 with TRBJ1-3, with D possibly being TRBD1 (5 bases). This CDR3 comprises 18 residues. Trimming stripped 2 bases from V and 4 bases from J, with 21 bases between. Germline assignment: CDR1 MGHDK and CDR2 SYGVNS. The CDR3 loop reads CASSEVPSAGRTGNTIYF. In DNA, the CDR3 is TGTGCCAGCAGTGAAGTGCCGAGTGCAGGGCGCACCGGAAACACCATATATTTT.

This clone was detected a few times. The chain uses TRBV7-9 and TRBJ2-3; unclear D gene. Trimming shortened V by 4 bases and J by 6 bases, and 5 bases separated the two germline ends. The CDR3 covers 11 residues. Germline V gene lookup returns CDR1 SEHNR and CDR2 FQNEAQ (reference sequence). CDR3 region: CASSSRDTQYF. Here the CDR3 DNA reads TGTGCCAGCAGCTCCCGGGATACGCAGTATTTT.

The chain employs TRBV6-1 and TRBJ2-5; D gene uncertain. The CDR3 totals 14 residues. Trimming removed 4 bases from V and 4 bases from J, with 13 bases in between. Per germline, CDR1 MNHNS and CDR2 SASEGT. In nucleotides, the CDR3 is TGTGCCAGCAGTGCGGCGGTAGCCGGAGAGACCCAGTACTTC. This sequence encodes CASSAAVAGETQYF.

This chain links TRBV9 with TRBJ1-2, with TRBD1 matching over 10 bases. V was pared by 4 bases and J by 8 bases, with 11 bases of the junction left unmatched. The CDR3 is made up of 15 amino acids. Per germline, CDR1 SGDLS and CDR2 YYNGEE. The CDR3 region is CASSPRDRGLGGYTF. For the CDR3, the DNA is TGTGCCAGCAGCCCCCGGGACAGGGGACTTGGGGGCTACACCTTC. The whole variable domain, filled in from reference TRBV9 and TRBJ1-2, reads DSGVTQTPKHLITATGQRVTLRCSPRSGDLSVYWYQQSLDQGLQFLIQYYNGEERAKGNILERFSAQQFPDLHSELNLSSLELGDSALYFCASSPRDRGLGGYTFGSGTRLTVV.

With regard to this clone: This specimen includes other DNA sequences encoding the same CDR3. This chain's CDR3 is CASSYGRGSYEQYF. CDR3 sequence (DNA): TGTGCCAGCAGTTACGGGAGGGGATCCTACGAGCAGTACTTC. The genes are TRBV6-5 and TRBJ2-7, with 7 bases that match TRBD2. This CDR3 has 14 residues. Per germline, CDR1 MNHEY and CDR2 SVGAGI. V was pared by 2 bases and J by 1 base, with 2 bases of the junction left unmatched.